This TCR beta chain was captured in a study of blood T cells in healthy people across ages. A second PCR, run for about 7 to 12 cycles, used a sample-barcoded 5' primer plus a J-beta primer mix. TCRdb redid the calling of the 5' RACE reads with MiXCR, one entry per CDR3 protein. The sample consists of roughly 700,000 distinct CDR3 sequences, more than 20% of them appearing once. Germline CDR1 KGHSH, CDR2 LQKENI. CDR3 length equals 11 residues. V gave up 3 bases and J gave up 8 bases, with 5 bases separating them. These data are also associated with another study on T cells of mothers and their children. This second study says: Per child, roughly 3 million TCR beta CDR3 reads were obtained, against over 8.5 million per mother.

The sample consisted of blood. The receptor's source is a boy between 10 and 17 years old in good health. The chain uses TRBV18 and TRBJ2-1; D not resolved. The CDR3 sequence is CASSPDHEQFF. The CDR3 DNA follows: TGTGCCAGCTCACCGGATCATGAGCAGTTCTTC.